Sequencing of this TCR beta chain was carried out in a study of shared clonotypes between healthy human individuals. Study information: Samples came from two female and three male donors aged 18 to 49.

Trimming shortened V by 2 bases and J by 4 bases, and 9 bases separated the two germline ends. The CDR3 spans 14 residues. CDR1 and CDR2 (germline): KGHSH, LQKENI. For each subset, genomic DNA was distributed in equal portions over several immunoSEQ plates. Sequenced by immunoSEQ multiplex PCR; TCRdb stores in-frame clones only, minus some. The sample lists about 2 million clones, approximately 95% occurring once. The V and J genes are TRBV18 and TRBJ2-4; unclear D gene. The sequencing input was naive CD4+ T cells sorted from blood. The subset: CD45RA+ positively selected. The origin of this receptor is a man aged 18 to 35 in good health. The CDR3 DNA follows: TGTGCCAGCTCACCAGGAAACCCGAAAAACATTCAGTACTTC. This sequence encodes CASSPGNPKNIQYF.